These 8 T cell receptor beta chains came from one sample sequenced in a study of T cells in Graves' hyperthyroidism and ophthalmopathy. RNA transcripts yielded amplified TCR beta CDR3 regions. Carried out on the TCR CDR3, a first-round RT-PCR used the HTBI primer set. TCRdb reprocessed the multiplex PCR reads via MiXCR and lists one record per CDR3 protein. This table has about 180,000 distinct CDR3 sequences, 17% appearing once. Material for sequencing was blood. These receptors were obtained from a woman between 45 and 65 years old with Graves' hyperthyroidism.

This clonotype appeared many times. The rearrangement joins TRBV29-1 to TRBJ2-3, with 8 bases that match TRBD2. Germline CDR1 and CDR2: SQVTM and ANQGSEA. The J segment lost 14 bases and the V segment lost 5 bases, leaving 12 bases of the junction unmatched. The CDR3 contains 12 residues. Here the CDR3 DNA reads TGCAGCGTTTCAGAGCGGGGGAATTTTTGGTATTTT. Amino acids: CSVSERGNFWYF.

The table lists this clonotype with many counts. The J gene is TRBJ2-5, the V gene TRBV4-1; 9 positions agree with TRBD1. Germline values: CDR1 MGHRA, CDR2 YSYEKL. The trim removed 0 bases at V and 2 bases at J, leaving 4 bases unmatched. This CDR3 spans 16 amino acids. CDR3 loop: CASSQEEGTGQETQYF. CDR3 nucleotides: TGCGCCAGCAGCCAAGAGGAAGGGACAGGGCAAGAGACCCAGTACTTC.

The CDR3 DNA is TGTGCCAGCAGCCAAGTGGACCGGGGGGACTACGAGCAGTACTTC. It yields the protein CASSQVDRGDYEQYF. The chain employs TRBV4-2 and TRBJ2-7; 7 nucleotides line up with TRBD2. V lost 1 base and J lost 3; bases outside the gene matches: 6. The CDR3 has 15 amino acids. CDR1 is LGHNA, CDR2 YNFKEQ, per germline.

This clonotype was detected many times. CDR3 in amino acids: CSATNYLDRGSWTEAFF. Here the CDR3 DNA reads TGCAGTGCAACAAACTACCTGGACAGGGGATCGTGGACTGAAGCTTTCTTT. This chain joins TRBV20-1 and TRBJ1-1; the match to TRBD1 covers 9 bases. The CDR3 spans 17 residues. Germline V gene lookup returns CDR1 DFQATT and CDR2 SNEGSKA (reference sequence). V gave up 6 bases and J gave up 5 bases; unmatched junction bases: 19.

This clonotype was observed many times. This chain links TRBV2 with TRBJ1-5; 7 bases are shared with TRBD1. Germline V gene lookup returns CDR1 SNHLY and CDR2 FYNNEI. The length of the CDR3 is 16 residues. J lost 1 base, V lost 5 bases, and 8 bases had no gene match. The chain's CDR3 is CASSRDSRLSNQPQHF. The CDR3 DNA reads TGTGCCAGCAGTCGGGACAGCCGATTGAGCAATCAGCCCCAGCATTTT. The full variable domain, its missing parts supplied by reference TRBV2 and TRBJ1-5, is EPEVTQTPSHQVTQMGQEVILRCVPISNHLYFYWYRQILGQKVEFLVSFYNNEISEKSEIFDDQFSVERPDGSNFTLKIRSTKLEDSAMYFCASSRDSRLSNQPQHFGDGTRLSIL.

This chain joins TRBV28 and TRBJ2-1; the D gene could be TRBD1 or TRBD2 (6 bases each). The CDR3 sequence is 19 residues long. From germline, CDR1 is MDHEN and CDR2 SYDVKM. Trimming took 7 bases from V and 0 from J, leaving 25 bases between them. The CDR3, as DNA: TGTGCCAGCACCACAGGGATAGGGACTTCTTTTAGCTCCTACAATGAGCAGTTCTTC. Translated, it gives CASTTGIGTSFSSYNEQFF.

This clonotype was seen repeatedly, ten times or more. V usage is TRBV6-2 or TRBV6-3 and J usage is TRBJ2-1; D perhaps matches TRBD1 (6 bases). Trimming shortened V by 5 bases and J by 8 bases, and 10 bases separated the two germline ends. This CDR3 comprises 12 residues. Germline CDR1 is MNHEY and CDR2 is SVGEGT. CDR3 residues: CASSDRPHEQFF. CDR3 coding DNA: TGTGCCAGCAGTGACAGGCCCCATGAGCAGTTCTTC.

This clonotype was observed at least ten times. This chain uses TRBV18 with TRBJ2-3; no definite D call. The CDR3 is made up of 13 amino acids. Germline CDR1 is KGHSH and CDR2 is LQKENI. Trimming pared 1 base from V and 1 base from J, leaving 3 bases between. CDR3 in amino acids: CASSPRGTDTQYF. The CDR3 nucleotides read TGTGCCAGCTCACCACGGGGCACAGATACGCAGTATTTT.